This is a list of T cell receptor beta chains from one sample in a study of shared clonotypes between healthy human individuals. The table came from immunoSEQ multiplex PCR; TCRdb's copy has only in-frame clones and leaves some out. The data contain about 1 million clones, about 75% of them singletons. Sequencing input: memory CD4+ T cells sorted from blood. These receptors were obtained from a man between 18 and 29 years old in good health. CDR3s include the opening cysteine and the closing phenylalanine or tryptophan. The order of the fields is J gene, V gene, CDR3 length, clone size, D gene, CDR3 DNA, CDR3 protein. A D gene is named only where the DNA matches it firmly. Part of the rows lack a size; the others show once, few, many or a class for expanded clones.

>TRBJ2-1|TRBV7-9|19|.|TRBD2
TGTGCCAGCAGCTTAGTGGGACTAGCGGTAAAGTTCCCCTACAATGAGCAGTTCTTC
CASSLVGLAVKFPYNEQFF
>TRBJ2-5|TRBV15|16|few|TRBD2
TGTGCCACCAGCAGAGAGATAGCGGGATCCCAAGAGACCCAGTACTTC
CATSREIAGSQETQYF
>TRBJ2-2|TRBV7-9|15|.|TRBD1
TGTGCCAGCAGCTTAGGACAGGGAATATCCGGGGAGCTGTTTTTT
CASSLGQGISGELFF
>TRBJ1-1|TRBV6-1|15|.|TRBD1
TGTGCCAGCACCCGACAGGGAACAATGAACACTGAAGCTTTCTTT
CASTRQGTMNTEAFF
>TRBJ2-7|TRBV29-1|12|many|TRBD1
TGCAGCGCGACAGGGTTCTCCTACGAGCAGTACTTC
CSATGFSYEQYF
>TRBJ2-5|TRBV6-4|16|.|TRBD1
TGTGCCAGCACTGACCAAAATCCAGGGGGCAGCGAGACCCAGTACTTC
CASTDQNPGGSETQYF
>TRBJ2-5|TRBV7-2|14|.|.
TGTGCCAGCAGCTTAGTTACAGTGGGAGAGACCCAGTACTTC
CASSLVTVGETQYF
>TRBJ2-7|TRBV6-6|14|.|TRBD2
TGTGCCATCCAAAGTGCGGGGGTCGCTACCGAGCAGTACTTC
CAIQSAGVATEQYF
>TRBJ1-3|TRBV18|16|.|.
TGTGCCAGCTCACCACTGGGCCAGGCTAACGGAAACACCATATATTTT
CASSPLGQANGNTIYF
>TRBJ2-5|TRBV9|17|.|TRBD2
TGTGCCAGCAGCGTAAGGACGGGGCTAAACGGGAGGGAGACCCAGTACTTC
CASSVRTGLNGRETQYF
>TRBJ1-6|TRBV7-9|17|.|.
TGTGCCAGCAGCTCATCTGGGGGGTACTCCTATAATTCACCCCTCCACTTT
CASSSSGGYSYNSPLHF
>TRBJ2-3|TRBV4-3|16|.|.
TGCGCCAGCAGCCAAGATCACCTCTCTAGGGCAGATACGCAGTATTTT
CASSQDHLSRADTQYF
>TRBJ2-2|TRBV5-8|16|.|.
TGTGCCAGCAGCTTCTACGTCAGTTTCGTCACCGGGGAGCTGTTTTTT
CASSFYVSFVTGELFF
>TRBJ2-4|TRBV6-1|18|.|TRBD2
TGTGCCAGCAGTGAATTAGCGGGAGGGACCCTAGCCAAAAACATTCAGTACTTC
CASSELAGGTLAKNIQYF
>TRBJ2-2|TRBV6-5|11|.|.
TGTGCCAGCAGTTTTTCCGGGGAGCTGTTTTTT
CASSFSGELFF
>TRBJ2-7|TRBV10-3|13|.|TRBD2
TGTGCCATCAGTGAAGCTAGCGGGAGGGCCACGTACTTC
CAISEASGRATYF
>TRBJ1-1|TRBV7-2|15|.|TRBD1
TGTGCCAGCAGCTCCCCGACAGGGGGAAGGATTGAAGCTTTCTTT
CASSSPTGGRIEAFF
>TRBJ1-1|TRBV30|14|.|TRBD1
TGTGCCTGGAGTGTAACAGGGGGCGTCACTGAAGCTTTCTTT
CAWSVTGGVTEAFF
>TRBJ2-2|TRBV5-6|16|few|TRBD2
TGTGCCAGCAGCTCAGTAGCGGGCCCCAGGGCCGGGGAGCTGTTTTTT
CASSSVAGPRAGELFF
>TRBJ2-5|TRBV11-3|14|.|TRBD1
TGTGCCAGCAGCTTAGGACAGGGCCAAGAGACCCAGTACTTC
CASSLGQGQETQYF
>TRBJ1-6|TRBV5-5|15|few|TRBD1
TGTGCCAGCAGCTTGGTCTACAGGGGTGATTCACCCCTCCACTTT
CASSLVYRGDSPLHF
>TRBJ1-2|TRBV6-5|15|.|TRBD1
TGTGCCAGCAGTTACTCTCCCAGGACAGGGATTGGCTACACCTTC
CASSYSPRTGIGYTF
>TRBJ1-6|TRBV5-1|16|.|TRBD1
TGCGCCAGCAGCCCGACTGACAGGGGGGATAATTCACCCCTCCACTTT
CASSPTDRGDNSPLHF
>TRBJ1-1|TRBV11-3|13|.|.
TGTGCCAGCAGCTTAGATCATTACACTGAAGCTTTCTTT
CASSLDHYTEAFF
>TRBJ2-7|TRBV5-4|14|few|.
TGTGCCAGCAGCTTGGCCGAGGGGGCCTACGAGCAGTACTTC
CASSLAEGAYEQYF
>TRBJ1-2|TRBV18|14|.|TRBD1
TGTGCCAGCTCTACCGGGACAGGGCACTATGGCTACACCTTC
CASSTGTGHYGYTF
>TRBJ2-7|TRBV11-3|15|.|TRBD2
TGTGCCAGCAGCTTCGGGAGGCCGGGATCCTACGAGCAGTACTTC
CASSFGRPGSYEQYF
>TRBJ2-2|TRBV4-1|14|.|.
TGCGCCAGCAGCCAAGGAATTCACACCGGGGAGCTGTTTTTT
CASSQGIHTGELFF
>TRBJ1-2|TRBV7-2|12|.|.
TGTGCCAGCAGCTTAGATAGGGATGGCTACACCTTC
CASSLDRDGYTF